This T cell receptor beta chain was recorded in a study of T-cell reconstitution after alpha-beta-depleted transplantation in children. This clonotype was detected ten times or more. Unique molecular identifiers featured in how the TCRbeta library was prepared. TCRdb re-derived calls from the PCR reads in MiXCR, one entry per CDR3 protein. In the table there are 90,000 to 130,000 distinct CDR3 sequences, 9% to 12% of which are singletons. This receptor was identified in a human donor who donated a stem cell graft to a child with acute lymphoblastic leukemia. The specimen was PBMCs from the stem cell graft donor, collected from the stem cell graft.

CDR3 sequence reads: CAISELGTAFNNSPLHF. As DNA, the CDR3 is TGTGCCATCAGTGAGTTAGGGACAGCCTTCAATAATTCACCCCTCCACTTT. The rearrangement links TRBV10-3 to TRBJ1-6; TRBD1 aligns across 7 bases. V was pared by 1 base and J by 5 bases, with 8 bases of the junction left unmatched. Looked up from germline, CDR1 is ENHRY and CDR2 is SYGVKD. This CDR3 contains 17 residues.